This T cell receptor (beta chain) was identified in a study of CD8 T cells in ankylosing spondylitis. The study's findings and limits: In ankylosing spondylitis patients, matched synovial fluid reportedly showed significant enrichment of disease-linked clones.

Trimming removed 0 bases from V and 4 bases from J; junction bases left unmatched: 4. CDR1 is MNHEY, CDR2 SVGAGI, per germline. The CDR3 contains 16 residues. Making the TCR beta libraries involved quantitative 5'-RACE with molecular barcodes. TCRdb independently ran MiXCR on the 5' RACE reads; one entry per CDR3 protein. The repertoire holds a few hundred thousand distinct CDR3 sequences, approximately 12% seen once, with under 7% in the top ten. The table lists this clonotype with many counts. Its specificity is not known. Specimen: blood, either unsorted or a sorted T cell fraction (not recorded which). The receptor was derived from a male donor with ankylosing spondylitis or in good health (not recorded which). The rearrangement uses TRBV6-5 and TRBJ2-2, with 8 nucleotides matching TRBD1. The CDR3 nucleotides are TGTGCCAGCAGTTACTCCTGGACAGGGACCACCGGGGAGCTGTTTTTT. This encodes CASSYSWTGTTGELFF.